What follows are 8 T cell receptor beta chains derived from one specimen sequenced in a study of cytomegalovirus exposure and HLA in healthy donors. The data were produced by immunoSEQ multiplex PCR, yet TCRdb's version contains in-frame clones alone and is incomplete. The table shows about 160,000 clones, with about 95% occurring only once. Input material: PBMCs. Every receptor here comes from a woman aged 18-30 years in good health and CMV-seronegative.

The rearrangement uses TRBV15 and TRBJ2-3, with 8 bases fitting TRBD2. The CDR3 runs to 15 residues. The ends lost 1 base at V and 2 bases at J; junction bases unmatched: 2. Looked up from germline, CDR1 is LNHNV and CDR2 is YYDKDF (reference sequence). The chain's CDR3 is CATSRVAGNTDTQYF. CDR3 coding DNA: TGTGCCACCAGCAGAGTAGCGGGAAACACAGATACGCAGTATTTT.

CDR3 loop: CASSASGTGGTPQHF. Here the CDR3 DNA reads TGTGCCAGCAGTGCCTCCGGGACAGGGGGCACGCCCCAGCATTTT. V is TRBV6-5 and J is TRBJ1-5; 12 bases are shared with TRBD1. J was trimmed by 9 bases and V by 5 bases; bases with no gene match: 8. Germline V lookup: CDR1 MNHEY, CDR2 SVGAGI. This CDR3 spans 15 amino acids.

A note on this clone: This CDR3 is also generated by other DNA sequences in the sample. This sequence joins TRBV27 and TRBJ1-1; the D gene is possibly TRBD1 (5 bases). V lost 6 bases to trimming and J lost 5 bases, with 13 bases between them. Germline-derived CDR1 and CDR2 are MNHEY and SMNVEV (reference sequence). This CDR3 has 13 amino acids. DNA for the CDR3: TGTGCCAGCAGCCTCGGTAGGGGAACTGAAGCTTTCTTT. Its protein is CASSLGRGTEAFF.

Remarks on this clone: Other DNA sequences in this specimen translate into the identical CDR3. The rearrangement joins TRBV2 to TRBJ1-5, with 8 bases that match TRBD1. The CDR3 runs 13 residues. Trimming removed 5 bases from V and 6 bases from J; junction bases left unmatched: 3. Germline-derived CDR1 and CDR2 are SNHLY and FYNNEI. DNA of the CDR3: TGTGCCAGCAGTTCAGACAGGGGTCAGCCCCAGCATTTT. Translating it yields CASSSDRGQPQHF.

This rearrangement joins TRBV4-3 to TRBJ1-2, with D tentatively TRBD1 (5 bases). This CDR3 region has 14 residues. Trimming took 4 bases from V and 5 from J, leaving 14 bases between them. Germline CDR1 LGHNA, CDR2 YSLEER. In DNA, the CDR3 is TGCGCCAGCAGCCCACAGACAGTTTCTTATGGCTACACCTTC. It codes for CASSPQTVSYGYTF.

This chain joins TRBV4-3 and TRBJ1-3, with 10 bases identical to TRBD1. V lost 0 bases, J lost 4 bases, and 3 bases stayed unmatched. Germline V gene lookup returns CDR1 LGHNA and CDR2 YSLEER. The CDR3 sequence is 16 residues long. The CDR3 loop is CASSQEWGQGGNTIYF. Written as DNA, the CDR3 is TGCGCCAGCAGCCAAGAGTGGGGACAGGGGGGAAACACCATATATTTT.

The chain has TRBV19 and TRBJ1-1; D may be TRBD1 (5 bases). This CDR3 has 14 amino acids. V was trimmed by 4 bases and J by 0 bases, leaving 9 bases between them. Germline values: CDR1 LNHDA, CDR2 SQIVND (reference sequence). The CDR3 region has the DNA TGTGCCAGTAGTAACCAGGGCCTGAACACTGAAGCTTTCTTT. Amino acids: CASSNQGLNTEAFF. The whole variable domain, filled in from reference TRBV19 and TRBJ1-1, reads DGGITQSPKYLFRKEGQNVTLSCEQNLNHDAMYWYRQDPGQGLRLIYYSQIVNDFQKGDIAEGYSVSREKKESFPLTVTSAQKNPTAFYLCASSNQGLNTEAFFGQGTRLTVV.

The chain recombines TRBV11-3 with TRBJ2-2, with TRBD1 matching 7 bases. Looked up from germline, CDR1 is SGHNT and CDR2 is YENEEA. V trimming: 4 bases; J trimming: 6 bases; junction bases outside the gene matches: 2. The CDR3 spans 13 residues. The CDR3 sequence is CASSSGTAGELFF. As DNA, the CDR3 is TGTGCCAGCAGCTCGGGGACAGCCGGGGAGCTGTTTTTT.